This T cell receptor (beta chain) was captured by sequencing in a study of shared clonotypes between healthy human individuals. Across the study: Donors had three CD4 naive, three CD4 memory, two CD8 naive and one CD8 memory plate apiece. Study results and limitations: Sampling involved blood alone; tissue repertoires likely differ. Sequencing of the sorted subsets was shown by rarefaction to be incomplete despite large depth.

Sequencing used immunoSEQ multiplex PCR; TCRdb keeps in-frame clones, though not all of them. The sample holds fewer than 1.4 million clones, approximately 80% seen once. This clone is a singleton in its sample. Its antigen is as yet unknown. In germline, CDR1 is MDHEN, CDR2 SYDVKM. V was trimmed by 1 base and J by 7 bases, leaving 22 bases between them. There are 17 residues in the CDR3. Specimen: memory CD4+ T cells from PBMCs. Regarding subset: CD45RA-negative fraction. The chain carries TRBV28 and TRBJ1-2; a weak D match, TRBD1 (6 bases). The origin of this receptor is a man younger than 35 in good health. Some clones in this sample may be carry-over from other donors' samples. The CDR3 nucleotides are TGTGCCAGCAGTTTATCTTCAGGGGACCTCCCTATGAGTGGCTACACCTTC. This gives the protein CASSLSSGDLPMSGYTF.